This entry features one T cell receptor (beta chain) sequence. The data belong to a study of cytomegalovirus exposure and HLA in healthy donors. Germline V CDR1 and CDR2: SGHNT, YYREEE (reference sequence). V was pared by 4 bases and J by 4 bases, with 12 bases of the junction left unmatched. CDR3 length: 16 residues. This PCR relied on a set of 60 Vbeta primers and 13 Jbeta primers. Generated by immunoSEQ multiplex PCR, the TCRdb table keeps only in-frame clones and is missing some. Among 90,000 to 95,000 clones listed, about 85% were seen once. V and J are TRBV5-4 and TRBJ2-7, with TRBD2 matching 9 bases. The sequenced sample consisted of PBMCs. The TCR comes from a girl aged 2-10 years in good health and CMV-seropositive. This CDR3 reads CASSVGLSGGTYEQYF. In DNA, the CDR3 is TGTGCCAGCAGCGTTGGACTCAGCGGGGGGACGTACGAGCAGTACTTC.